The 13 T cell receptor beta chains reported below all come from one sample, sequenced in a study of blood T cell repertoires in COVID-19. Sequenced by immunoSEQ multiplex PCR; TCRdb stores in-frame clones only, minus some. This repertoire shows about 160,000 clones, 80% to 90% found once; its top ten account for roughly 5%. What was sequenced was peripheral blood. All receptors come from a woman in her forties or fifties with COVID-19, enrolled during active disease.

The chain carries TRBV7-2 and TRBJ1-1, with D uncertain. Germline assignment: CDR1 SGHTA and CDR2 FQGNSA. V was clipped by 5 bases and J by 0 bases, with 13 bases between them. The CDR3 contains 15 residues. The chain's CDR3 is CASSPQGGMNTEAFF. CDR3 DNA: TGTGCCAGCAGCCCCCAAGGAGGGATGAACACTGAAGCTTTCTTT.

The chain employs TRBV7-2 and TRBJ1-5; the D is unclear. The V end was cut by 5 bases, the J end by 3 bases, with 11 bases between. The germline gives CDR1 SGHTA, CDR2 FQGNSA. The CDR3 is 14 amino acids. The CDR3: CASSPGGYNQPQHF. The CDR3 DNA is TGTGCCAGCAGCCCGGGAGGGTACAATCAGCCCCAGCATTTT.

The chain employs TRBV19 and TRBJ1-6, with D possibly matching TRBD1 (5 bases). The CDR3 has 16 amino acids. Trimming removed 1 base from V and 1 base from J, with 8 bases in between. The germline V gene encodes CDR1 LNHDA and CDR2 SQIVND (reference sequence). DNA for the CDR3: TGTGCCAGTAGTATAGGCGGGGGATCCTATAATTCACCCCTCCACTTT. Translating it yields CASSIGGGSYNSPLHF.

This chain uses TRBV6-5 with TRBJ1-6, with 9 bases fitting TRBD1. The CDR3 is 15 amino acids. Per the germline V gene, CDR1 is MNHEY and CDR2 is SVGAGI. Germline trimming cut 6 bases from V and 7 bases from J; bases unmatched to any gene: 7. The CDR3 protein is CASRSGQGINSPLHF. The CDR3 nucleotides are TGTGCCAGCAGGTCGGGACAGGGAATCAATTCACCCCTCCACTTT.

The rearrangement joins TRBV6-2 or TRBV6-3 to TRBJ2-1; 10 nucleotides agree with TRBD2. This CDR3 is 15 amino acids long. The V gene's germline CDR1 is MNHEY and CDR2 SVGEGT. J gave up 10 bases and V 4 bases, and 10 bases lay outside the gene matches. The CDR3 DNA follows: TGTGCCAGCAGTTCCACAGCGGGGGGGCCCCGGGAGCAGTTCTTC. This sequence encodes CASSSTAGGPREQFF.

This sequence joins TRBV7-9 and TRBJ2-2; D not certain. Germline CDR1 reads SEHNR; CDR2 reads FQNEAQ (reference sequence). Trimming left V 5 bases short and J 2 bases short, with 3 bases between. The CDR3 is 12 amino acids. The CDR3 DNA sequence: TGTGCCAGCAGCCCTAACACCGGGGAGCTGTTTTTT. Translated: CASSPNTGELFF.

This CDR3 reads CASSDLDSKEAFF. The CDR3 DNA follows: TGTGCCAGCAGTGATCTGGACAGCAAAGAAGCTTTCTTT. The rearrangement links TRBV2 to TRBJ1-1, with D possibly being TRBD1 (6 bases). Germline V gives CDR1 SNHLY, CDR2 FYNNEI. Trimming stripped 3 bases from V and 8 bases from J, with 13 bases between. CDR3 size: 13 residues.

The chain carries TRBV5-1 and TRBJ2-7; D is possibly TRBD1 (6 bases). CDR1 is SGHRS and CDR2 is YFSETQ in the germline V gene. Trimming removed 0 bases at V and 5 bases at J, with 12 bases between. The CDR3 spans 14 residues. The CDR3 DNA reads as TGCGCCAGCAGCTTGGGCCAGGGGCCTGACGAGCAGTACTTC. Translated: CASSLGQGPDEQYF.

V is TRBV19 and J is TRBJ2-1; no clear D gene. The CDR3 is made up of 14 amino acids. Trimming stripped 3 bases from V and 7 bases from J, with 13 bases between. Germline assignment: CDR1 LNHDA and CDR2 SQIVND (reference sequence). CDR3 in DNA: TGTGCCAGTAGTATCTCGCAGGCGTATAATGAGCAGTTCTTC. Encoded protein: CASSISQAYNEQFF.

Points on this clone: Other DNA sequences from this sample encode an identical CDR3 as well. The chain combines TRBV30 with TRBJ1-5, with 7 bases identical to TRBD1. Germline assignment: CDR1 GTSNPN and CDR2 SVGIG (reference sequence). With 1 base clipped from V and 4 bases from J, the junction kept 1 base outside the gene matches. CDR3 length: 13 amino acids. DNA of the CDR3: TGTGCCTGGAGTGGGGACAGAAATCAGCCCCAGCATTTT. It specifies CAWSGDRNQPQHF.

This chain connects TRBV7-8 to TRBJ2-1, with TRBD2 as a possible D gene (5 bases). The V and J ends lost 0 bases and 6 bases respectively, with 18 bases between them. The CDR3 has 17 amino acids. Per the germline V gene, CDR1 is SGHVS and CDR2 is FQNEAQ. The chain's CDR3 is CASSLALLAKLGNEQFF. The CDR3 coding sequence is TGTGCCAGCAGCTTAGCGCTCCTAGCCAAACTCGGCAATGAGCAGTTCTTC.

The genes are TRBV5-1 and TRBJ2-3; TRBD2 agrees at 8 bases. Looked up from germline, CDR1 is SGHRS and CDR2 is YFSETQ. This CDR3 region has 14 residues. V lost 7 bases and J lost 0; bases outside the gene matches: 4. The CDR3: CASRGGTSTDTQYF. CDR3 in DNA: TGCGCCAGCCGGGGGGGTACTAGCACAGATACGCAGTATTTT.

The rearrangement links TRBV2 to TRBJ2-2, with D uncertain. The CDR3 totals 14 residues. Per germline, CDR1 SNHLY and CDR2 FYNNEI. Trimming pared 2 bases from V and 3 bases from J, leaving 7 bases between. The CDR3 region has the DNA TGTGCCAGCAGTGAAAGCTTCGACACCGGGGAGCTGTTTTTT. It translates to CASSESFDTGELFF. The whole variable domain, filled in from reference TRBV2 and TRBJ2-2, reads EPEVTQTPSHQVTQMGQEVILRCVPISNHLYFYWYRQILGQKVEFLVSFYNNEISEKSEIFDDQFSVERPDGSNFTLKIRSTKLEDSAMYFCASSESFDTGELFFGEGSRLTVL.